This TCR beta chain originates from a study of cytomegalovirus exposure and HLA in healthy donors. About the study: Early on, a data release was issued that held some 85 million unique TCRs from HLA-typed donors.

PCR involved 60 Vbeta and 13 Jbeta primers. The repertoire was sequenced with immunoSEQ multiplex PCR; TCRdb's copy has only in-frame clones and lacks some. The data show over 200,000 clones, just over 75% seen once. Comments on this clone: The antigen is not known.

Study results and limitations: Another analysis was done later, and it associated around 17,000 TCR beta sequences with HLA alleles at 0.05 false discovery rate. As immune exposure information, only CMV serostatus was available.

The sequencing input was PBMCs. This receptor was obtained from a woman between 55 and 75 years old in good health and CMV-seropositive.

The CDR3 protein is CASSQVYGTGIDGYTF. The CDR3 nucleotides are TGTGCCAGCAGCCAAGTATACGGGACAGGGATAGATGGCTACACCTTC. The chain recombines TRBV4-2 with TRBJ1-2, with 9 bases fitting TRBD1. The germline V gene encodes CDR1 LGHNA and CDR2 YNFKEQ. The CDR3 contains 16 residues. The J segment lost 6 bases and the V segment lost 1 base, leaving 9 bases of the junction unmatched.